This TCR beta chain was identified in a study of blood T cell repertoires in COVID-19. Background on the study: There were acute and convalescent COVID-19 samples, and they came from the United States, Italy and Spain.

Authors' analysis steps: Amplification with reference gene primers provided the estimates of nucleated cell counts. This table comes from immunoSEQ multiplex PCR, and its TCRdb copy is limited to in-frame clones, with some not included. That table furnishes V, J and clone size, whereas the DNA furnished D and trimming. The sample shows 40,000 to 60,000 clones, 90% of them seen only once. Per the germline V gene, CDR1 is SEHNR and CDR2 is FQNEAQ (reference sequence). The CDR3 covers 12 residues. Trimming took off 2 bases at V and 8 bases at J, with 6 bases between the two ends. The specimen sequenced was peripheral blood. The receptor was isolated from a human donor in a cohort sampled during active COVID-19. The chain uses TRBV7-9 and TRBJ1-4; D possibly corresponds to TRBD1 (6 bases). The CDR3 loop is CASSLRGEKLFF. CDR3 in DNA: TGTGCCAGCAGCTTAAGGGGGGAAAAACTGTTTTTT.